Listed below are T cell receptor beta chains from one sample, sequenced in a study of shared clonotypes between healthy human individuals. The protocol was immunoSEQ multiplex PCR, while the TCRdb copy is restricted to in-frame clones and leaves out a portion. The sample carries about a million clones, about 80% recorded once. Sample: memory CD4+ T cells sorted from blood. The receptors originated from a young man in good health. The CDR3 runs from the conserved cysteine through the conserved F or W. A D gene is named only where the DNA matches it firmly. Clone size is not always given. Where it is, it says once, few, many or a class for expanded clones.

v_call	clone_size	d_call	j_call	cdr3_aa	cdr3_nt
TRBV6-1	.	.	TRBJ2-1	CASRYIGREGNEQFF	TGTGCCAGCCGATACATCGGCCGCGAGGGCAATGAGCAGTTCTTC
TRBV6-1	.	.	TRBJ1-1	CASSTQQNTEAFF	TGTGCCAGCAGTACACAGCAGAACACTGAAGCTTTCTTT
TRBV20-1	few	.	TRBJ2-5	CSASVEIAQYF	TGCAGTGCTAGTGTGGAAATTGCCCAGTACTTC
TRBV5-1	.	TRBD2	TRBJ2-7	CASSLAGLAGTYEQYF	TGCGCCAGCAGCTTGGCCGGACTAGCGGGCACCTACGAGCAGTACTTC
TRBV5-1	.	TRBD2	TRBJ2-1	CASSLAASGNYNEQFF	TGCGCCAGCAGCTTGGCTGCTAGCGGGAATTACAATGAGCAGTTCTTC
TRBV5-1	once	.	TRBJ2-6	CASSPGDLLSSGANVLTF	TGCGCCAGCAGTCCCGGGGACCTACTCTCGTCTGGGGCCAACGTCCTGACTTTC
TRBV6-5	once	.	TRBJ1-5	CASSYKGGVGQPQHF	TGTGCCAGCAGTTACAAGGGGGGCGTTGGTCAGCCCCAGCATTTT
TRBV30	.	.	TRBJ2-4	CAWSVLGSLAKNIQYF	TGTGCCTGGAGTGTTTTAGGTTCTCTGGCCAAAAACATTCAGTACTTC
TRBV10-3	.	.	TRBJ1-1	CAISPTDTEAFF	TGTGCCATCAGTCCTACGGACACTGAAGCTTTCTTT
TRBV10-1	.	TRBD2	TRBJ2-3	CASSGNAGLAGAQYF	TGCGCCAGCAGTGGAAACGCGGGACTAGCGGGGGCGCAGTATTTT
TRBV9	.	.	TRBJ1-2	CASSVSQGHGYTF	TGTGCCAGCAGCGTGAGCCAGGGGCATGGCTACACCTTC
TRBV7-9	few	TRBD1	TRBJ1-2	CASSTSNRGYGYTF	TGTGCCAGCAGTACCTCTAACAGGGGCTATGGCTACACCTTC
TRBV9	.	TRBD2	TRBJ2-2	CASSPQAGGTGELFF	TGTGCCAGCAGCCCACAAGCGGGAGGCACCGGGGAGCTGTTTTTT
TRBV6-6	.	.	TRBJ1-2	CASSYLAPPGDGYTF	TGTGCCAGCAGTTACCTGGCTCCACCGGGGGATGGCTACACCTTC
TRBV2	.	TRBD2	TRBJ2-1	CASSREKTYNEQFF	TGTGCCTCGTCGCGGGAGAAGACCTACAATGAGCAGTTCTTC
TRBV7-2	.	.	TRBJ2-5	CASSLERKTQYF	TGTGCCAGCAGCTTAGAGAGGAAGACCCAGTACTTC
TRBV6-4	.	.	TRBJ2-7	CASSRSAESGGEQYF	TGTGCCAGCAGCCGGTCAGCGGAGTCCGGAGGTGAGCAGTACTTC
TRBV2	once	.	TRBJ1-6	CASSEDRSNSPLHF	TGTGCCAGCAGTGAAGACAGGAGTAATTCACCCCTCCACTTT
TRBV5-1	few	TRBD2	TRBJ2-5	CASSAGLAGGYETQYF	TGCGCCAGCAGCGCGGGACTAGCGGGGGGATATGAGACCCAGTACTTC
TRBV28	.	.	TRBJ1-1	CASSPRTGVIAEAFF	TGTGCCAGCAGTCCGCGGACTGGGGTTATCGCTGAAGCTTTCTTT
TRBV30	.	.	TRBJ1-2	CACPWTVNYGYTF	TGTGCCTGCCCCTGGACAGTTAACTATGGCTACACCTTC
TRBV5-1	few	.	TRBJ2-5	CASSLGVGETQYF	TGCGCCAGCAGCTTGGGAGTGGGTGAGACCCAGTACTTC
TRBV6-5	.	.	TRBJ1-4	CASSYRGATNEKLFF	TGTGCCAGCAGTTATAGAGGGGCAACTAATGAAAAACTGTTTTTT
TRBV28	.	.	TRBJ2-7	CASTPPEGSYEQYF	TGTGCCAGCACCCCCCCAGAGGGGTCCTACGAGCAGTACTTC
TRBV2	.	.	TRBJ1-5	CASSGQGGQPQHF	TGTGCCAGCAGTGGGCAGGGCGGTCAGCCCCAGCATTTT
TRBV7-3	.	TRBD1	TRBJ1-2	CASSSRTGDGYTF	TGTGCCAGCAGCTCAAGGACAGGGGATGGCTACACCTTC
TRBV29-1	.	TRBD1	TRBJ1-1	CSVGQGAPEAFF	TGCAGCGTTGGGCAGGGGGCGCCTGAAGCTTTCTTT
TRBV6-6	.	.	TRBJ2-1	CASSYKRENSYNEQFF	TGTGCCAGCAGTTACAAGAGGGAGAACTCCTACAATGAGCAGTTCTTC
TRBV4-1	.	.	TRBJ1-2	CASSQPTRSENYGYTF	TGCGCCAGCAGCCAGCCGACGCGATCTGAGAACTATGGCTACACCTTC
TRBV6-5	.	.	TRBJ1-3	CASSPTGTGNTIYF	TGTGCCAGCAGCCCCACGGGAACTGGAAACACCATATATTTT
TRBV29-1	.	.	TRBJ2-7	CSVGVGSYEQYF	TGCAGCGTTGGGGTCGGATCCTACGAGCAGTACTTC
TRBV21-1	once	.	TRBJ2-1	CASSKIAGGSEQFF	TGTGCCAGCAGCAAAATAGCTGGGGGTAGTGAGCAGTTCTTC
TRBV30	.	.	TRBJ1-2	CAWSKFNGYTF	TGTGCCTGGAGTAAATTCAATGGCTACACCTTC
TRBV5-4	.	.	TRBJ2-7	CASSLGLNSYEQYF	TGTGCCAGCAGCCTTGGACTGAATTCCTACGAGCAGTACTTC
TRBV11-2	.	.	TRBJ1-3	CASSLAVSGNTIYF	TGTGCCAGCAGCTTAGCCGTCTCTGGAAACACCATATATTTT
TRBV6-5	.	.	TRBJ2-2	CAIRTLNTGELFF	TGTGCCATCCGGACATTGAACACCGGGGAGCTGTTTTTT
TRBV7-9	.	TRBD1	TRBJ1-6	CASSLTGVSPLHF	TGTGCCAGCAGCTTAACAGGGGTTTCACCCCTCCACTTT
TRBV5-1	.	.	TRBJ1-4	CASSLVPGANEKLFF	TGCGCCAGCAGCTTGGTTCCGGGTGCTAATGAAAAACTGTTTTTT
TRBV6-1	.	.	TRBJ2-7	CASSGWDRGEQYF	TGTGCCAGCAGTGGATGGGATAGGGGGGAGCAGTACTTC
TRBV14	.	.	TRBJ1-2	CASSQVGYGYTF	TGTGCCAGCAGCCAAGTTGGGTATGGCTACACCTTC
TRBV5-5	few	TRBD1	TRBJ1-4	CASTFGTATNEKLFF	TGTGCCAGCACCTTCGGGACAGCAACTAATGAAAAACTGTTTTTT
TRBV18	once	.	TRBJ2-7	CASSRAGYSYEQYF	TGTGCCAGCTCACGAGCAGGGTACTCCTACGAGCAGTACTTC
TRBV4-1	.	.	TRBJ1-1	CASSQEQIVAEAFF	TGCGCCAGCAGCCAAGAGCAGATCGTAGCTGAAGCTTTCTTT
TRBV19	.	.	TRBJ1-1	CASSKVAGNEAFF	TGTGCCAGTAGTAAGGTAGCAGGCAATGAAGCTTTCTTT
TRBV7-8	many	TRBD2	TRBJ2-7	CASRKDFSSGRLTYEQYF	TGTGCCAGCAGAAAAGACTTCTCTAGCGGGAGGTTAACCTACGAGCAGTACTTC
TRBV10-1	once	TRBD2	TRBJ2-7	CASQAAGGDEQYF	TGCGCCAGTCAGGCGGCGGGAGGGGACGAGCAGTACTTC
TRBV5-1	.	TRBD1	TRBJ1-5	CASSPGTGGATGQPQHF	TGCGCCAGCAGCCCAGGAACAGGGGGCGCGACGGGACAGCCCCAGCATTTT
TRBV19	.	.	TRBJ2-5	CASSIEGSRSVETQYF	TGTGCCAGTAGTATAGAGGGCTCAAGGAGCGTTGAGACCCAGTACTTC
TRBV19	.	TRBD1	TRBJ1-4	CASSDSGGPNEKLFF	TGTGCCAGTAGTGATTCAGGGGGACCTAATGAAAAACTGTTTTTT
TRBV28	.	.	TRBJ1-1	CASSLLTGPAFF	TGTGCCAGCAGTTTATTGACAGGCCCTGCTTTCTTT
TRBV11-2	.	TRBD2	TRBJ2-5	CASSPSSGTIEETQYF	TGTGCCAGCAGCCCATCTAGCGGTACTATAGAAGAGACCCAGTACTTC
TRBV30	.	.	TRBJ1-2	CAWSVGGGDYGYTF	TGTGCCTGGAGTGTAGGGGGGGGCGACTATGGCTACACCTTC
TRBV5-6	.	TRBD1	TRBJ2-3	CASSFWDRGPTDTQYF	TGTGCCAGCAGCTTCTGGGACAGGGGGCCCACAGATACGCAGTATTTT
TRBV25-1	.	.	TRBJ1-3	CASSEYGVGTSGNTIYF	TGTGCCAGCAGTGAATACGGAGTCGGGACATCTGGAAACACCATATATTTT
TRBV5-5	once	.	TRBJ2-6	CASSLIGTASSGANVLTF	TGTGCCAGCAGCTTGATTGGCACTGCCTCCTCTGGGGCCAACGTCCTGACTTTC
TRBV18	.	.	TRBJ1-1	CASSQRNTEAFF	TGTGCCAGCTCTCAGAGGAACACTGAAGCTTTCTTT
TRBV5-1	.	.	TRBJ1-2	CASSLRIGNYGYTF	TGCGCCAGCAGCTTGCGAATAGGGAACTATGGCTACACCTTC
TRBV6-5	.	.	TRBJ2-2	CASRLDRNTGELFF	TGTGCCAGCAGACTGGACAGAAACACCGGGGAGCTGTTTTTT
TRBV5-1	.	TRBD1	TRBJ1-1	CASSSNRGITEAFF	TGCGCCAGCAGCAGTAACAGGGGAATAACTGAAGCTTTCTTT